This T cell receptor (beta chain) comes out of a study of cytomegalovirus exposure and HLA in healthy donors. General observations from the study: In the analysis, some V segments, TRBV6-2 and TRBV6-3 included, were excluded as indistinguishable.

The primer mix had 60 Vbeta and 13 Jbeta primers. TCRdb keeps only in-frame clones here, not all; method: immunoSEQ multiplex PCR. The table shows roughly 170,000 clones, with 82% occurring only once. Germline loops: CDR1 LNHDA, CDR2 SQIVND (reference sequence). This CDR3 contains 15 residues. The germline V and J ends were trimmed by 2 bases and 2 bases, with 11 bases remaining between them. As regards this clone: What it binds is not known.

This rearrangement joins TRBV19 to TRBJ2-3, with D perhaps TRBD2 (6 bases). Specimen: PBMCs. This receptor was taken from a male donor in good health and CMV-seronegative. The CDR3 DNA follows: TGTGCCAGTAGTATAAGTGGGGGACTCACAGATACGCAGTATTTT. Translation: CASSISGGLTDTQYF.